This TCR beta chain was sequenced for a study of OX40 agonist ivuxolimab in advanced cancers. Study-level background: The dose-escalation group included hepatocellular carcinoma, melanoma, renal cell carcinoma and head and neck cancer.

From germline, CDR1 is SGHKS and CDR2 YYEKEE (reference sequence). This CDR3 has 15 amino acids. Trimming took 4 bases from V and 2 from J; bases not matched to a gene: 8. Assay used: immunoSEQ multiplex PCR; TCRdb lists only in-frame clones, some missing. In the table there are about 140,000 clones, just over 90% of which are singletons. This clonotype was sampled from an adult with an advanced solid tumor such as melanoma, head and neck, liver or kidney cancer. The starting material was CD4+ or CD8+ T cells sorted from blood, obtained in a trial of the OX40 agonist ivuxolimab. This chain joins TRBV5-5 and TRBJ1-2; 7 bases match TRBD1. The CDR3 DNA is TGTGCCAGCAGCCAATTTGACAGGGAGAACTATGGCTACACCTTC. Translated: CASSQFDRENYGYTF.